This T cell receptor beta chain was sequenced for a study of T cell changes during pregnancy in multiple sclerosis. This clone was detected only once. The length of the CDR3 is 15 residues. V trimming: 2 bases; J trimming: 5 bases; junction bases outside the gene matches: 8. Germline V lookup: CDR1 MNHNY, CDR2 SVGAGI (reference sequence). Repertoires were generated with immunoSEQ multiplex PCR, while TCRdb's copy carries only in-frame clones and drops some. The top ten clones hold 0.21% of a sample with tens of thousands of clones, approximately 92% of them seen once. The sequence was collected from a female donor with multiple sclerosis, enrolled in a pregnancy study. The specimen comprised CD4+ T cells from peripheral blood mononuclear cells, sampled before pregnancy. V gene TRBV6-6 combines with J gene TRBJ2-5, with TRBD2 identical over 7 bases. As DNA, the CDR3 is TGTGCCAGCAGTTACCCGGGGGGAGGTGGGGAGACCCAGTACTTC. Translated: CASSYPGGGGETQYF.